This passage covers 24 T cell receptor beta chains from one sample sequenced in a study of blood T cell repertoires in COVID-19. Sequencing was performed with immunoSEQ multiplex PCR; in TCRdb, only in-frame clones are kept and a portion is missing. The table lists under 100,000 clones, more than 75% of them singletons. Sequenced: peripheral blood. Source of these receptors: a human donor in a cohort sampled during active COVID-19.

The CDR3 loop is CASSLTGGSTEAFF. The CDR3 DNA is TGTGCCAGTAGCTTGACAGGGGGCTCGACTGAAGCTTTCTTT. The chain employs TRBV19 and TRBJ1-1, with 10 bases matching TRBD1. Per germline, CDR1 LNHDA and CDR2 SQIVND (reference sequence). The junction had 6 bases not matched to a gene; V was cut back by 6 bases and J by 5 bases. The CDR3 spans 14 residues. The variable domain in full, completed from reference TRBV19 and TRBJ1-1, reads DGGITQSPKYLFRKEGQNVTLSCEQNLNHDAMYWYRQDPGQGLRLIYYSQIVNDFQKGDIAEGYSVSREKKESFPLTVTSAQKNPTAFYLCASSLTGGSTEAFFGQGTRLTVV.

V gene TRBV19 combines with J gene TRBJ1-3; possible D gene TRBD1, 5 bases. CDR3 size: 13 residues. CDR1 is LNHDA and CDR2 is SQIVND in the germline V gene (reference sequence). Deletions cut 8 bases from V and 2 bases from J, with 10 bases between. The CDR3 sequence: CASDTGPGNTIYF. CDR3 DNA sequence: TGTGCCAGTGATACAGGTCCTGGAAACACCATATATTTT. The full variable domain, with the rest looked up from reference TRBV19 and TRBJ1-3, is DGGITQSPKYLFRKEGQNVTLSCEQNLNHDAMYWYRQDPGQGLRLIYYSQIVNDFQKGDIAEGYSVSREKKESFPLTVTSAQKNPTAFYLCASDTGPGNTIYFGEGSWLTVV.

The chain uses TRBV15 and TRBJ2-3, with TRBD2 identical over 11 bases. Looked up from germline, CDR1 is LNHNV and CDR2 is YYDKDF (reference sequence). V lost 5 bases to trimming and J lost 2 bases; unmatched junction nucleotides: 6. This CDR3 spans 16 amino acids. As DNA, the CDR3 is TGTGCCACCAGCGCAAGACTAGCGGGGAACACAGATACGCAGTATTTT. Protein sequence: CATSARLAGNTDTQYF.

CDR3 protein: CASSERGVTSYEQYF. The CDR3 bases are TGTGCCAGCAGTGAGCGGGGGGTAACCTCCTACGAGCAGTACTTC. This chain connects TRBV6-1 to TRBJ2-7; 8 bases line up with TRBD2. Germline CDR1 MNHNS, CDR2 SASEGT. V lost 3 bases to trimming and J lost 0 bases; unmatched junction nucleotides: 4. This CDR3 comprises 15 residues.

The chain is built from TRBV27 and TRBJ1-1; perhaps TRBD1 as D (5 bases). There are 14 residues in the CDR3. Trimming removed 5 bases at V and 1 base at J, with 11 bases between. Germline lookup yields CDR1 MNHEY and CDR2 SMNVEV (reference sequence). The CDR3 loop is CASSETTGNTEAFF. DNA for the CDR3: TGTGCCAGCAGTGAAACAACAGGGAACACTGAAGCTTTCTTT.

The chain joins TRBV4-1 to TRBJ1-1; D gene uncertain. The germline CDR1 and CDR2 sequences are MGHRA and YSYEKL. V lost 6 bases, J lost 0 bases, and 14 bases lay in between. The CDR3 contains 15 residues. Here the CDR3 DNA reads TGCGCCAGCAGGCAGGAGGGAGGGTTGAACACTGAAGCTTTCTTT. This translates into CASRQEGGLNTEAFF.

The V gene is TRBV18, the J gene TRBJ1-1; 10 nucleotides agree with TRBD1. CDR3 length: 15 residues. Germline lookup yields CDR1 KGHSH and CDR2 LQKENI. V lost 4 bases, J lost 1 base, and 3 bases stayed unmatched. In DNA, the CDR3 is TGTGCCAGCTCACGGACAGGGGGAACGAACACTGAAGCTTTCTTT. This sequence encodes CASSRTGGTNTEAFF.

The CDR3 bases are TGTGCGGGGGGGGCCTACAATGAGCAGTTCTTC. Its translation: CAGGAYNEQFF. The rearrangement joins TRBV28 to TRBJ2-1; 7 positions agree with TRBD2. Germline assignment: CDR1 MDHEN and CDR2 SYDVKM. The CDR3 spans 11 residues.

This sequence joins TRBV20-1 and TRBJ2-5; D is uncertain. CDR3 size: 11 residues. Germline V gives CDR1 DFQATT, CDR2 SNEGSKA (reference sequence). Trimming removed 4 bases at V and 7 bases at J, with 10 bases between. The CDR3 nucleotides read TGCAGTGCTAAGTTTTCGGGGACCCAGTACTTC. Protein: CSAKFSGTQYF.

The V and J genes are TRBV6-5 and TRBJ1-5; D is ambiguous. Looked up from germline, CDR1 is MNHEY and CDR2 is SVGAGI. The CDR3 is made up of 13 amino acids. V lost 0 bases and J 7 bases, leaving 7 bases between the germline ends. The CDR3 sequence is CASSYSSAQPQHF. As DNA, the CDR3 is TGTGCCAGCAGTTACTCGAGTGCGCAGCCCCAGCATTTT.

This rearrangement joins TRBV10-1 to TRBJ1-1, with a tentative D call TRBD1 (6 bases). Germline values: CDR1 WNHNN, CDR2 SYGVQD (reference sequence). Trimming pared 6 bases from V and 6 bases from J, leaving 14 bases between. The CDR3 has 13 residues. The CDR3, as DNA: TGCGCCAGCAGCCCACAGGGTACCTCTGAAGCTTTCTTT. It is translated as CASSPQGTSEAFF.

The genes are TRBV4-2 and TRBJ2-4; a possible D gene is TRBD1 (5 bases). The CDR3 covers 16 residues. Trimming stripped 0 bases from V and 6 bases from J, with 15 bases between. CDR1 LGHNA and CDR2 YNFKEQ come from the germline V gene. CDR3 in amino acids: CASSQDRRRAANIQYF. The CDR3 DNA sequence: TGTGCCAGCAGCCAAGATAGGCGCAGGGCGGCAAACATTCAGTACTTC.

The V call is TRBV19, the J call TRBJ2-7, with 8 bases matching TRBD1. CDR1 LNHDA and CDR2 SQIVND come from the germline V gene (reference sequence). The CDR3 contains 14 residues. The V and J ends lost 6 bases and 2 bases, in that order; junction bases with no gene match: 6. CDR3 protein: CASSDPGQAYEQYF. DNA of the CDR3: TGTGCCAGTAGCGATCCGGGACAGGCCTACGAGCAGTACTTC.

V usage is TRBV28 and J usage is TRBJ2-3; TRBD1 might be the D (6 bases). V was cut by 8 bases and J by 3 bases, with 12 bases left in between. The CDR3 length is 13 residues. Germline CDR1 is MDHEN and CDR2 is SYDVKM. CDR3 coding DNA: TGTGCCAGCGCTGGGGGCTTAACAGATACGCAGTATTTT. It codes for CASAGGLTDTQYF. Variable domain in full (rest from reference TRBV28 and TRBJ2-3): DVKVTQSSRYLVKRTGEKVFLECVQDMDHENMFWYRQDPGLGLRLIYFSYDVKMKEKGDIPEGYSVSREKKERFSLILESASTNQTSMYLCASAGGLTDTQYFGPGTRLTVL.

The chain joins TRBV3-1 (or the pseudogene TRBV3-2) to TRBJ1-5, with 7 nucleotides matching TRBD1. The germline V gene has CDR1 LGHDT and CDR2 YNNKEL (reference sequence). The CDR3 contains 15 residues. The trim removed 2 bases at V and 4 bases at J, leaving 5 bases unmatched. CDR3 loop: CASSQQGGPNQPQHF. CDR3 bases: TGTGCCAGCAGCCAACAGGGGGGCCCAAATCAGCCCCAGCATTTT.

The chain recombines TRBV24-1 with TRBJ1-2; D may be TRBD1 (6 bases). Looked up from germline, CDR1 is KGHDR and CDR2 is SFDVKD. The CDR3 consists of 14 residues. The V and J ends lost 9 bases and 4 bases respectively, with 17 bases between them. The CDR3 nucleotides read TGTGCCACCCCGTTCGGGGGGGCGGTCTATGGCTACACCTTC. Translating gives CATPFGGAVYGYTF.

The V gene is TRBV27, the J gene TRBJ2-7, with D tentatively TRBD2 (5 bases). The CDR3 is 14 amino acids. Trimming left V 2 bases short and J 5 bases short, with 13 bases between. Looked up from germline, CDR1 is MNHEY and CDR2 is SMNVEV (reference sequence). The CDR3 nucleotides are TGTGCCAGCAGTTTAGCCGCGGGCGTGGACGAGCAGTACTTC. Its protein product is CASSLAAGVDEQYF.

The V and J genes are TRBV7-9 and TRBJ2-7, with TRBD1 identical over 8 bases. J gave up 5 bases and V 2 bases, and 5 bases lay outside the gene matches. The length of the CDR3 is 14 residues. CDR1 and CDR2 from the germline V gene are SEHNR and FQNEAQ (reference sequence). The CDR3 is CASSLTGQGNEQYF. The DNA for the CDR3 is TGTGCCAGCAGCTTAACCGGACAGGGAAACGAGCAGTACTTC.

The chain uses TRBV19 and TRBJ1-1; D may be TRBD1 (5 bases). The CDR3 is 14 amino acids. The germline CDR1 and CDR2 sequences are LNHDA and SQIVND (reference sequence). Trimming stripped 3 bases from V and 4 bases from J, with 12 bases between. The CDR3 DNA follows: TGTGCCAGTAGTATCTCCACGGGGGGCACTGAAGCTTTCTTT. Protein sequence: CASSISTGGTEAFF.

This chain connects TRBV21-1 to TRBJ1-5. TRBV21-1 is flagged as a pseudogene. The CDR3 has 13 residues. CDR3 sequence: CASSTRKRQPQHF. Here the CDR3 DNA reads TGTGCCAGCAGCACCCGGAAGCGTCAGCCCCAGCATTTT.

The chain links TRBV30 to TRBJ1-4, with 9 nucleotides matching TRBD1. The V and J ends lost 3 bases and 8 bases, in that order; junction bases with no gene match: 4. This CDR3 has 13 residues. The germline gives CDR1 GTSNPN, CDR2 SVGIG (reference sequence). CDR3 nucleotides: TGTGCCTGGAGCATGGGGACAGGGGAAAAACTGTTTTTT. Protein sequence: CAWSMGTGEKLFF.

The V and J genes are TRBV3-1 (or the pseudogene TRBV3-2) and TRBJ2-1; 11 bases agree with TRBD2. Per the germline V gene, CDR1 is LGHDT and CDR2 is YNNKEL (reference sequence). After removal of 4 bases from V and 6 bases from J, the junction contained 14 bases not matched to a gene. The CDR3 has 18 residues. The CDR3 nucleotides are TGTGCCAGCAGCCCCCCAAACCCCCTTAGCGGGGGGGCCAATGAGCAGTTCTTC. Translating gives CASSPPNPLSGGANEQFF.

The V gene is TRBV28, the J gene TRBJ1-1; TRBD1 is a possible D gene (5 bases). Germline CDR1 reads MDHEN; CDR2 reads SYDVKM. Trimming removed 6 bases from V and 11 bases from J, with 16 bases in between. The CDR3 covers 12 residues. The CDR3 region has the DNA TGTGCCAGCAGCTTTGTTAGGGGTTGGGCTTTCTTT. The encoded protein is CASSFVRGWAFF.

This rearrangement joins TRBV4-1 to TRBJ1-1, with TRBD1 matching over 8 bases. The CDR3 is 16 residues long. The trim removed 5 bases at V and 5 bases at J, leaving 13 bases unmatched. Germline V lookup: CDR1 MGHRA, CDR2 YSYEKL. The CDR3 sequence: CASSRDPGTGNTEAFF. The CDR3 bases are TGCGCCAGCAGCAGAGATCCCGGGACAGGCAATACTGAAGCTTTCTTT.